This TCR beta chain was recorded in a study of T cell repertoires in cytomegalovirus infection. Regarding the study as a whole: Dominating the ex vivo response were HLA-C-restricted CMV-specific TCR beta clonotypes.

Points on this clonotype: What it recognizes is unknown.

TCRdb ran MiXCR on the reads and lists one entry per CDR3 protein. The data show approximately 500,000 distinct CDR3 sequences, about 17% seen once. The origin of this receptor is a human donor in good health (CMV status not recorded). Some clones in this sample may be carry-over from other donors' samples. Sequenced material: CD8+ T cells from PBMCs.

The CDR3 region has the DNA TGTGCCAGCAGTTTATCACGAGGGGGGAACTATGGCTACACCTTC. It encodes CASSLSRGGNYGYTF. V usage is TRBV27 and J usage is TRBJ1-2; weak D call: TRBD1 (6 bases). The ends were cut back, 0 bases at V and 2 bases at J, with 10 bases in the middle. Germline CDR1 MNHEY, CDR2 SMNVEV (reference sequence). This CDR3 has 15 amino acids.